The 18 T cell receptor beta chains below come from one sample, sequenced in a study of blood T cell repertoires in COVID-19 (dated by TCRdb to the early 2020s). To prepare the library, the immunoSEQ multiplex PCR assay was applied. TCRdb's version of the immuneACCESS table is confined to in-frame rearrangements and falls short of the full clone set. An unresolved V gene accounts for under half of the shortfall where checked; the remainder is of unknown origin. Present in this sample are 130,000 to 150,000 clones, roughly four fifths of which were seen just once. The ten largest make up approximately 9.1% of the sample. Sequenced sample: PBMCs or T cells enriched from blood (not recorded which). The source is a man in his fifties or sixties who had recovered from COVID-19.

This clone was detected a few times. The V call is TRBV12-3 or TRBV12-4, the J call TRBJ2-1; a weak D match, TRBD2 (5 bases). Trimming pared 3 bases from V and 9 bases from J, leaving 9 bases between. This CDR3 region has 12 residues. This chain's CDR3 is CASSLTNLEQFF. The CDR3 nucleotides read TGTGCCAGCAGTTTGACTAATCTTGAGCAGTTCTTC.

The CDR3 region is CASSGQLSYNEQFF. CDR3 sequence (DNA): TGTGCCAGCAGTGGACAGCTCTCCTACAATGAGCAGTTCTTC. J is TRBJ2-1 and V is TRBV2, with D possibly TRBD1 on 5 matching bases. CDR1 SNHLY and CDR2 FYNNEI come from the germline V gene. The CDR3 consists of 14 residues. Trimming stripped 4 bases from V and 0 bases from J, with 7 bases between.

The rearrangement joins TRBV12-5 to TRBJ2-3; TRBD1 matches 9 bases. V lost 5 bases, J lost 6 bases, and 9 bases stayed unmatched. This CDR3 region has 15 residues. The germline V gene encodes CDR1 LGHNT and CDR2 FRNRAP. The CDR3 sequence is CASGIQGARGDTQYF. CDR3 nucleotide sequence: TGTGCTAGTGGTATACAGGGGGCGCGAGGGGATACGCAGTATTTT. The full variable domain, in which reference TRBV12-5 and TRBJ2-3 provide the parts outside the CDR3, is DARVTQTPRHKVTEMGQEVTMRCQPILGHNTVFWYRQTMMQGLELLAYFRNRAPLDDSGMPKDRFSAEMPDATLATLKIQPSEPRDSAVYFCASGIQGARGDTQYFGPGTRLTVL.

This clone has a single count. The chain employs TRBV18 and TRBJ2-7; maybe TRBD1 (6 bases). The V and J ends lost 5 bases and 0 bases respectively, with 8 bases between them. CDR3 length equals 13 residues. The germline V gene has CDR1 KGHSH and CDR2 LQKENI. CDR3 protein: CASSNRDSYEQYF. The CDR3, as DNA: TGTGCCAGCTCAAACAGGGACTCCTACGAGCAGTACTTC.

The CDR3 is CASSLVTFWLGKGTVQETQYF. CDR3 coding DNA: TGCGCCAGCAGCTTGGTAACCTTCTGGTTAGGAAAGGGGACAGTTCAAGAGACCCAGTACTTC. The chain uses TRBV5-1 and TRBJ2-5, with TRBD1 matching 7 bases. Germline values: CDR1 SGHRS, CDR2 YFSETQ. The CDR3 sequence is 21 residues long. The ends lost 0 bases at V and 2 bases at J; junction bases unmatched: 22.

The rearrangement links TRBV5-6 to TRBJ2-7; D may be TRBD2 (7 bases). Germline CDR1 is SGHDT and CDR2 is YYEEEE. Trimming pared 4 bases from V and 2 bases from J, leaving 13 bases between. CDR3 length: 14 amino acids. As DNA, the CDR3 is TGTGCCAGCAGCATCGCGGGGGCCACCTACGAGCAGTACTTC. Amino acid sequence: CASSIAGATYEQYF.

The genes are TRBV14 and TRBJ2-7; tentative D call: TRBD2 (7 bases). The ends were cut back, 1 base at V and 6 bases at J, with 13 bases in the middle. CDR3 length: 14 amino acids. CDR1 SGHDN and CDR2 FVKESK come from the germline V gene. For the CDR3, the DNA is TGTGCCAGCAGCCAAGGAGGGGGGGCCTCCGAGCAGTACTTC. Translated, it gives CASSQGGGASEQYF.

The V and J genes are TRBV9 and TRBJ2-3; 9 positions agree with TRBD2. The CDR3 is made up of 16 amino acids. From germline, CDR1 is SGDLS and CDR2 YYNGEE. Trimming took 2 bases from V and 2 from J; bases not matched to a gene: 6. As DNA, the CDR3 is TGTGCCAGCAGCGTTAGTCTAGCGGGGATCACAGATACGCAGTATTTT. It encodes CASSVSLAGITDTQYF.

The chain employs TRBV11-2 and TRBJ1-1, with 8 bases matching TRBD1. Germline loops: CDR1 SGHAT, CDR2 FQNNGV. CDR3 length: 14 residues. With 6 bases clipped from V and 1 base from J, the junction kept 4 bases outside the gene matches. DNA of the CDR3: TGTGCCAGCAGTCCCGACAGGGGGAACACTGAAGCTTTCTTT. Protein sequence: CASSPDRGNTEAFF.

The chain links TRBV27 to TRBJ2-7; maybe TRBD2 (6 bases). The CDR3 is 13 residues long. With 5 bases removed from V and 2 bases from J, the gap between germline ends came to 10 bases. Per germline, CDR1 MNHEY and CDR2 SMNVEV (reference sequence). The CDR3 here is CASSGGNPYEQYF. The DNA for the CDR3 is TGTGCCAGCAGTGGAGGGAACCCCTACGAGCAGTACTTC.

This sequence joins TRBV5-4 and TRBJ2-5, with 7 positions matching TRBD1. J was trimmed by 1 base and V by 3 bases; bases with no gene match: 9. Germline CDR1 reads SGHNT; CDR2 reads YYREEE (reference sequence). This CDR3 contains 16 residues. CDR3 loop: CASSWGTGTAQETQYF. As DNA, the CDR3 is TGTGCCAGCAGCTGGGGAACGGGGACAGCCCAAGAGACCCAGTACTTC.

This clone has just a few counts. The chain links TRBV7-9 to TRBJ2-2; D remains ambiguous. This CDR3 is built from 16 residues. Per germline, CDR1 SEHNR and CDR2 FQNEAQ (reference sequence). The V and J ends lost 2 bases and 2 bases respectively, with 12 bases between them. This CDR3 is CASSLSLDSNTGELFF. The CDR3 DNA is TGTGCCAGCAGCTTATCTCTAGATAGTAACACCGGGGAGCTGTTTTTT.

The J gene is TRBJ2-1, the V gene TRBV18; 8 bases agree with TRBD1. The germline gives CDR1 KGHSH, CDR2 LQKENI. This CDR3 spans 15 amino acids. The V gene end was trimmed by 4 bases and the J gene end by 5 bases; junction bases not matched to a gene: 7. The DNA for the CDR3 is TGTGCCAGCTCACGGCGGACAGGGCCTGACAATGAGCAGTTCTTC. Amino acid sequence: CASSRRTGPDNEQFF.

The chain employs TRBV19 and TRBJ1-6, with 7 bases that match TRBD1. V was pared by 6 bases and J by 7 bases, with 6 bases of the junction left unmatched. CDR1 and CDR2 (germline): LNHDA, SQIVND (reference sequence). This CDR3 is 14 amino acids long. DNA for the CDR3: TGTGCCAGTAGCACCGGGACAGTCAATTCACCCCTCCACTTT. This codes for CASSTGTVNSPLHF.

The chain carries TRBV28 and TRBJ1-2, with D possibly TRBD1 on 5 matching bases. The ends were cut back, 3 bases at V and 4 bases at J, with 6 bases in the middle. The CDR3 covers 12 residues. CDR1 MDHEN and CDR2 SYDVKM come from the germline V gene. Here the CDR3 reads CASSLGGYGYTF. CDR3 nucleotides: TGTGCCAGCAGTTTGGGGGGCTATGGCTACACCTTC.

The chain is built from TRBV5-1 and TRBJ2-3; 7 positions agree with TRBD2. The CDR3 is 14 residues long. Germline V gene data show CDR1 as SGHRS and CDR2 as YFSETQ. V trimming: 0 bases; J trimming: 5 bases; junction bases outside the gene matches: 3. The CDR3 DNA follows: TGCGCCAGCAGCTTGGTTCGCGGGGGAGATACGCAGTATTTT. This encodes CASSLVRGGDTQYF.

The chain couples TRBV30 to TRBJ2-3, with 7 nucleotides matching TRBD2. Germline trimming cut 2 bases from V and 3 bases from J; bases unmatched to any gene: 2. Per the germline V gene, CDR1 is GTSNPN and CDR2 is SVGIG (reference sequence). The CDR3 contains 13 residues. CDR3 protein: CAWSPGLTDTQYF. CDR3 coding DNA: TGTGCCTGGAGTCCGGGACTAACAGATACGCAGTATTTT.

The chain recombines TRBV5-1 with TRBJ2-5; the D is unclear. The V end lost 0 bases, the J end lost 2 bases, and 11 bases lay between the germline ends. Germline assignment: CDR1 SGHRS and CDR2 YFSETQ. CDR3 size: 15 residues. The CDR3: CASSLASGSQETQYF. CDR3 DNA: TGCGCCAGCAGCTTGGCCAGTGGCAGTCAAGAGACCCAGTACTTC.